This T cell receptor beta chain appears in the sequencing data of a study of shared clonotypes between healthy human individuals. The method was immunoSEQ multiplex PCR; TCRdb's version includes in-frame clones alone and lacks a portion of them. This sample has some 2,000,000 clones, with 85% to 95% found just once. Germline V lookup: CDR1 SGHDT, CDR2 YYEEEE. Trimming removed 0 bases at V and 6 bases at J, with 7 bases between. This CDR3 spans 13 amino acids. The specimen sequenced was naive CD4+ T cells sorted from blood. Subset reported: CD45RA+ positively selected. The genes are TRBV5-6 and TRBJ2-1; D unclear. The sequence derives from a man younger than 35 in good health. As DNA, the CDR3 is TGTGCCAGCAGCTTGGGGCTGGGCAATGAGCAGTTCTTC. It codes for CASSLGLGNEQFF.